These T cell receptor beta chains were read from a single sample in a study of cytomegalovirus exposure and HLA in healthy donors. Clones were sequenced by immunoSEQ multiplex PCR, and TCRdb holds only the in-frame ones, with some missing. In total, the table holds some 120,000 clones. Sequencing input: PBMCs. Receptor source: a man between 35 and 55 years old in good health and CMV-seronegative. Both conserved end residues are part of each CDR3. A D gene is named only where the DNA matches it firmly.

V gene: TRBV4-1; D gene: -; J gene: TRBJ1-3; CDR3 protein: CASSQEGAAGNTIYF; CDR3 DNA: TGCGCCAGCAGCCAAGAAGGGGCAGCTGGAAACACCATATATTTT
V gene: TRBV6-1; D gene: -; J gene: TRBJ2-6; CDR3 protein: CASSVGSGANVLTF; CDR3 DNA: TGTGCCAGCAGTGTCGGGTCTGGAGCCAACGTCCTGACTTTC
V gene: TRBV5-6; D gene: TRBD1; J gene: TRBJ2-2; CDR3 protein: CASSLVVPGGLTGELFF; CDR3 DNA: TGTGCCAGCAGCTTGGTGGTCCCAGGGGGCCTCACCGGGGAGCTGTTTTTT
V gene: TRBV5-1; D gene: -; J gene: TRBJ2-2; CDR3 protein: CASSWTTGNTGELFF; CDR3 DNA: TGCGCCAGCAGCTGGACAACAGGGAACACCGGGGAGCTGTTTTTT
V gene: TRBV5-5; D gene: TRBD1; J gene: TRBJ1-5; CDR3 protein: CASSITGERGQPQHF; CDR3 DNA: TGTGCCAGCAGCATCACAGGGGAAAGGGGTCAGCCCCAGCATTTT
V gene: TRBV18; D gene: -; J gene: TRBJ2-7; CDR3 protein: CASSPPGRVGEQYF; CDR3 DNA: TGTGCCAGCTCACCACCAGGCAGGGTAGGCGAGCAGTACTTC
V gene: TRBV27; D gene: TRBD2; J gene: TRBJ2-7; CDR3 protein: CASSSRTSGVYSYEQYF; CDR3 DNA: TGTGCCAGCAGTTCCCGGACTAGCGGGGTTTACTCCTACGAGCAGTACTTC
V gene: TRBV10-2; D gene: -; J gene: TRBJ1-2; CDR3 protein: CASSEQGGNYGYTF; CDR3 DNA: TGCGCCAGCAGTGAGCAAGGGGGAAACTATGGCTACACCTTC
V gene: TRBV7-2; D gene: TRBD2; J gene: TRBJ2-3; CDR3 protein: CASSFGGRADTQYF; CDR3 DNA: TGTGCCAGCAGCTTCGGCGGGAGGGCAGATACGCAGTATTTT
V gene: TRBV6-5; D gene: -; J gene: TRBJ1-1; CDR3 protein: CASSQYRESTEAFF; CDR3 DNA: TGTGCCAGCAGTCAGTACCGGGAGAGCACTGAAGCTTTCTTT
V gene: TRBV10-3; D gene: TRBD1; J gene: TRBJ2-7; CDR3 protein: CAISDRQGYEQYF; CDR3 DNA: TGTGCCATCAGTGATAGACAGGGTTACGAGCAGTACTTC
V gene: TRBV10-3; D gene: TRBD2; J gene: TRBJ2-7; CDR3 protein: CAISVLGGGEGRYF; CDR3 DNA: TGTGCCATCAGTGTCCTCGGCGGGGGGGAAGGGAGGTACTTC
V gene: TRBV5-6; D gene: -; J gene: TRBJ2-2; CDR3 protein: CASSDPTRTYNTGELFF; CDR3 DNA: TGTGCCAGCAGCGACCCAACCCGGACATATAACACCGGGGAGCTGTTTTTT
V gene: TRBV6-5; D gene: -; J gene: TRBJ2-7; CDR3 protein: CASSYTADSRNEQYF; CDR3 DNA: TGTGCCAGCAGTTACACAGCGGACAGCAGGAACGAGCAGTACTTC